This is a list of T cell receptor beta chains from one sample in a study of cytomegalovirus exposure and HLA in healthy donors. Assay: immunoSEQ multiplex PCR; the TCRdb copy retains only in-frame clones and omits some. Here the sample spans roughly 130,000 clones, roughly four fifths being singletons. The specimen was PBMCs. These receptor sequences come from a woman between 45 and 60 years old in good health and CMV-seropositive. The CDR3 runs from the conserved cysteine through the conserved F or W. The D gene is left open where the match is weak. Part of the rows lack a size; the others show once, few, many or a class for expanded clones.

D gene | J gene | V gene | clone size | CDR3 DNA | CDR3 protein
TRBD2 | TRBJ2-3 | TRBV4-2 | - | TGTGCCAGCAGCCAAGAACGGCTAGCGGGGGTGGATACGCAGTATTTT | CASSQERLAGVDTQYF
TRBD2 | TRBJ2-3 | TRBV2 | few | TGTGCCAGCCGGGCCGGGGCGTGGGGGTTAGCGGGGGACCATACGCAGTATTTT | CASRAGAWGLAGDHTQYF
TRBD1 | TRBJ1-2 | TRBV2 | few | TGTGCCAGCCTTGGACAGGGTAAGAGGCAGTCTGGCTACACCTTC | CASLGQGKRQSGYTF
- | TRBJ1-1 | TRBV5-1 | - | TGCGCCAGCAGCCCACCCGGGGGTGGGGCTGAAGCTTTCTTT | CASSPPGGGAEAFF
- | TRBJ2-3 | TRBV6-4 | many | TGTGCCAGCAGTGATGGACAAGGGAGCACAGATACGCAGTATTTT | CASSDGQGSTDTQYF
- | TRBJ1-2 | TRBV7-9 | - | TGTGCCAGCAGCCGCCGGTTTGGAGGGGACTATGGCTACACCTTC | CASSRRFGGDYGYTF
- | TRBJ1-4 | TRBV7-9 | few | TGTGCCAGCAGCTCTAATACCCTGAAACTGTTTTTT | CASSSNTLKLFF
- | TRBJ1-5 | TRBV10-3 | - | TGTGCCATCAGGGGGGACAACAATCAGCCCCAGCATTTT | CAIRGDNNQPQHF
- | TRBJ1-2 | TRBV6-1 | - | TGTGCCAGCAGTGAGCGGGGAGGCCATGGCTACACCTTC | CASSERGGHGYTF
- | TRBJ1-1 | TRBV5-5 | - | TGTGCCAGCAGCTTCTACAGGGAAGCGAACACTGAAGCTTTCTTT | CASSFYREANTEAFF
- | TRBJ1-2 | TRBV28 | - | TGTGCCAGCAGTCCTCCGGGAAGAAGGGATGGCTACACCTTC | CASSPPGRRDGYTF
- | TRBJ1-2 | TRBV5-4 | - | TGTGCCAGCAGCCGGGGGGATGGCTACACCTTC | CASSRGDGYTF
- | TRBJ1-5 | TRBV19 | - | TGTGCCAGTAGTATAGTGGCCAATCAGCCCCAGCATTTT | CASSIVANQPQHF
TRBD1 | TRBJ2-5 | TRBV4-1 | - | TGCGCCAGCAGCCGGGACAGGGGGGCCCAAGAGACCCAGTACTTC | CASSRDRGAQETQYF
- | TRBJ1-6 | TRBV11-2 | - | TGTGCCAGCAGCTTAGTCCGCGCAGGGGTTGGGTCACCCCTCCACTTT | CASSLVRAGVGSPLHF
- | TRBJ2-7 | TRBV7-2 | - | TGTGCCAGCAACCGGGGCTCCTACGAGCAGTACTTC | CASNRGSYEQYF
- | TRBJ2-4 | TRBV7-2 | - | TGTGCCAGCAGCTTAGGACACGAAAACATTCAGTACTTC | CASSLGHENIQYF
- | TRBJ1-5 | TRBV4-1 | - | TGCGCCAGCAGCCAAACCCCAGGGGCAGGCAATCAGCCCCAGCATTTT | CASSQTPGAGNQPQHF
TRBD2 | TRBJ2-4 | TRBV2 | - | TGTGCCAGCGAGCGGGAGGGGATGGACATTCAGTACTTC | CASEREGMDIQYF
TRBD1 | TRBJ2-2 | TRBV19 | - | TGTGCCAGTAGCCCCCGGACAGGGCCCGTAGGCGGGGAGCTGTTTTTT | CASSPRTGPVGGELFF
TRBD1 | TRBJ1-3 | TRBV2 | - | TGTGCCAGCAGTGAAGGTGGGACAGGGGGAAACACCATATATTTT | CASSEGGTGGNTIYF
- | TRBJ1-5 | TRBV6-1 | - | TGTGCCAGCAGTTTGGTCCCAGACAATCAGCCCCAGCATTTT | CASSLVPDNQPQHF
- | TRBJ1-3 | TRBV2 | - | TGTGCCAGCATCCACAGGGAGGGAGGAAACACCATATATTTT | CASIHREGGNTIYF
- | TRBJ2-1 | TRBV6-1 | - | TGTGCCAGCAGTACCAACGCGGGGCGCGAGCAGTTCTTC | CASSTNAGREQFF
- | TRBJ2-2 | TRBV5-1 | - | TGCGCCAGCAGCTTGCTCCTTTTTCCCGGGGAGCTGTTTTTT | CASSLLLFPGELFF
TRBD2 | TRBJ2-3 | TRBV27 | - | TGTGCCAGCAGTCGACTAGCGGACACAGATACGCAGTATTTT | CASSRLADTDTQYF
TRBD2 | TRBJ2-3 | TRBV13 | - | TGTGCCAGCAGCCTTCGGGGGGGCCTCGATACGCAGTATTTT | CASSLRGGLDTQYF
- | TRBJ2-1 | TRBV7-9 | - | TGTGCCAGCAGCTTAACGCAGGTATCTGAGCAGTTCTTC | CASSLTQVSEQFF
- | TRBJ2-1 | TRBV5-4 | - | TGTGCCAGCAGCCCGGCACAGGGTTCCTACAATGAGCAGTTCTTC | CASSPAQGSYNEQFF
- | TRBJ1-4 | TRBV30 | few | TGTGCCTGGAGTATACAGGGAACCGCAACTAATGAAAAACTGTTTTTT | CAWSIQGTATNEKLFF
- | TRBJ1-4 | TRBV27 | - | TGTGCCAGCAGTTCAGGACCCGCAGGGAGGGAAAAACTGTTTTTT | CASSSGPAGREKLFF
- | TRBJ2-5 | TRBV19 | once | TGTGCCAGTAGTACCCTCGGGGAGACCCAGTACTTC | CASSTLGETQYF
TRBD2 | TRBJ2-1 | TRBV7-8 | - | TGTGCCAGCAGCCCGACTAGCGGGGGAAATGAGCAGTTCTTC | CASSPTSGGNEQFF
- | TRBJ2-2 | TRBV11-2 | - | TGTGCCAGCAGCTCCGGGACTGGTCTTAACACCGGGGAGCTGTTTTTT | CASSSGTGLNTGELFF
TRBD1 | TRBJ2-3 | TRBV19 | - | TGTGCCAGTAGTGTTCCTGGACAGGGTCAAGATACGCAGTATTTT | CASSVPGQGQDTQYF